The 28 T cell receptor beta chains reported below all come from one sample, sequenced in a study of T-cell reconstitution after alpha-beta-depleted transplantation in children. Unique molecular identifiers were incorporated during preparation of the TCRbeta library. In TCRdb, the PCR reads were re-called with MiXCR into one record per CDR3 protein. Altogether almost 400,000 distinct CDR3 sequences are present, about a fifth being singletons, with the ten largest covering around 4%. The input for sequencing was PBMCs from the stem cell graft donor, taken from the stem cell graft. The receptors originated from a human donor who donated a stem cell graft to a child with acute myeloid leukemia.

The V gene is TRBV5-1, the J gene TRBJ2-2, with D perhaps matching TRBD1 (6 bases). Trimming pared 4 bases from V and 3 bases from J, leaving 19 bases between. The germline gives CDR1 SGHRS, CDR2 YFSETQ. This CDR3 is 17 amino acids long. The CDR3 region is CASSVIPSGADTGELFF. The CDR3 DNA sequence: TGCGCCAGCAGCGTTATCCCCTCAGGGGCCGACACCGGGGAGCTGTTTTTT.

The rearrangement uses TRBV10-3 and TRBJ2-5; D call uncertain. Deletions cut 0 bases from V and 1 base from J, with 6 bases between. The CDR3 has 14 residues. Germline V CDR1 and CDR2: ENHRY, SYGVKD. As DNA, the CDR3 is TGTGCCATCAGTGAGTCGGGGTTCCAAGAGACCCAGTACTTC. It translates to CAISESGFQETQYF.

V usage is TRBV28 and J usage is TRBJ1-1; D is ambiguous. Germline values: CDR1 MDHEN, CDR2 SYDVKM. The CDR3 totals 16 residues. Trimming stripped 3 bases from V and 0 bases from J, with 14 bases between. Here the CDR3 DNA reads TGTGCCAGCAGTTTGGCGGGCGGATTCATGAACACTGAAGCTTTCTTT. It codes for CASSLAGGFMNTEAFF.

The CDR3 loop reads CASSNRESYEQYF. CDR3 bases: TGTGCCAGCAGCAACAGGGAGTCCTACGAGCAGTACTTC. The rearrangement joins TRBV11-3 to TRBJ2-7, with TRBD1 as a possible D gene (6 bases). In germline, CDR1 is SGHNT, CDR2 YENEEA. The CDR3 is 13 amino acids. Trimming shortened V by 5 bases and J by 1 base, and 9 bases separated the two germline ends.

This chain uses TRBV12-3 or TRBV12-4 with TRBJ1-1, with D possibly being TRBD1 (5 bases). The CDR3 is 14 amino acids. Trimming took off 7 bases at V and 6 bases at J, with 18 bases between the two ends. The CDR3 here is CASTRRGGVPEAFF. In DNA form, the CDR3 reads TGTGCCAGCACCAGACGGGGAGGGGTCCCTGAAGCTTTCTTT.

This clonotype was observed many times. The rearrangement uses TRBV29-1 and TRBJ2-1, with 10 nucleotides matching TRBD2. Germline trimming cut 3 bases from V and 6 bases from J; bases unmatched to any gene: 5. The CDR3 spans 14 residues. In germline, CDR1 is SQVTM, CDR2 ANQGSEA. CDR3 residues: CSVDSSGRGNEQFF. For the CDR3, the DNA is TGCAGCGTTGACTCGAGCGGGAGGGGCAATGAGCAGTTCTTC.

The V and J genes are TRBV29-1 and TRBJ1-3; D is undetermined. V was clipped by 4 bases and J by 2 bases, with 9 bases between them. The CDR3 spans 13 residues. Germline CDR1 and CDR2: SQVTM and ANQGSEA. CDR3: CSVVRLTGNTIYF. CDR3 DNA: TGCAGCGTTGTGAGGCTAACTGGAAACACCATATATTTT.

The chain has TRBV7-9 and TRBJ2-1; TRBD1 is a possible D gene (5 bases). V was shortened by 2 bases and J by 5 bases, with 10 bases between the two germline ends. The CDR3 loop spans 14 amino acids. The germline CDR1 and CDR2 sequences are SEHNR and FQNEAQ (reference sequence). The CDR3 spells CASSLQGLDNEQFF. The CDR3 DNA follows: TGTGCCAGCAGCTTACAGGGTTTGGACAATGAGCAGTTCTTC.

This sequence joins TRBV2 and TRBJ2-7, with 12 bases lining up with TRBD2. Germline loops: CDR1 SNHLY, CDR2 FYNNEI. The J segment lost 5 bases and the V segment lost 10 bases, leaving 3 bases of the junction unmatched. The CDR3 is 12 amino acids. CDR3 in amino acids: CATRLAGDEQYF. For the CDR3, the DNA is TGTGCCACCCGACTAGCGGGAGACGAGCAGTACTTC.

This clonotype showed up many times. The chain joins TRBV18 to TRBJ1-6, with TRBD1 as a possible D gene (5 bases). This CDR3 region has 15 residues. Germline CDR1 reads KGHSH; CDR2 reads LQKENI. The V end lost 4 bases, the J end lost 5 bases, and 12 bases lay between the germline ends. The CDR3 DNA is TGTGCCAGCTCACTTGCCGGGACGAATAATTCACCCCTCCACTTT. Amino acid sequence: CASSLAGTNNSPLHF.

This clonotype was seen only a few times. The chain combines TRBV7-9 with TRBJ1-1; 7 positions match TRBD1. From germline, CDR1 is SEHNR and CDR2 FQNEAQ (reference sequence). V shed 0 bases, J shed 6 bases, and the junction held 13 bases outside the gene matches. This CDR3 is built from 17 residues. CDR3 amino acids: CASSLALGQGDIAEAFF. CDR3 nucleotide sequence: TGTGCCAGCAGCTTAGCGTTAGGGCAGGGGGATATCGCTGAAGCTTTCTTT.

This clonotype appeared a few times. This chain uses TRBV20-1 with TRBJ1-5; 7 bases are a match to TRBD1. CDR3 length equals 14 residues. The junction had 8 bases not matched to a gene; V was cut back by 7 bases and J by 2 bases. Germline CDR1 is DFQATT and CDR2 is SNEGSKA (reference sequence). The CDR3 sequence is CSVSTGYGNQPQHF. For the CDR3, the DNA is TGCAGTGTCTCGACAGGGTATGGCAATCAGCCCCAGCATTTT.

This clonotype was picked up a small number of times. The gene calls are TRBV7-3 and TRBJ2-2; D possibly uses TRBD1 or TRBD2 (6 bases each). V was trimmed by 5 bases and J by 10 bases, leaving 17 bases between them. This CDR3 comprises 14 residues. Germline V gene data show CDR1 as SGHTA and CDR2 as FQGTGA. CDR3 coding DNA: TGTGCCAGCAGCCCTAGCCCGGGGGCGACGGAGCTGTTTTTT. The encoded protein is CASSPSPGATELFF.

The chain employs TRBV5-1 and TRBJ2-7, with D uncertain. Germline lookup yields CDR1 SGHRS and CDR2 YFSETQ. The CDR3 covers 14 residues. The germline V and J ends were trimmed by 4 bases and 4 bases, with 15 bases remaining between them. The CDR3 nucleotides are TGCGCCAGCAGCCCCGACAAAGGGTTATACGAGCAGTACTTC. Amino acids: CASSPDKGLYEQYF.

Only a few counts were recorded for this clonotype. V gene TRBV27 combines with J gene TRBJ1-4, with D tentatively TRBD1 (5 bases). The length of the CDR3 is 14 residues. Germline CDR1 is MNHEY and CDR2 is SMNVEV (reference sequence). V lost 3 bases and J lost 4, with 9 bases in between. The CDR3 DNA sequence: TGTGCCAGCAGTTTGTTCCAGGGTAATGAAAAACTGTTTTTT. Encoded protein: CASSLFQGNEKLFF.

The sample holds a few counts of this clonotype. This chain links TRBV28 with TRBJ1-4; the match to TRBD1 covers 7 bases. With 3 bases clipped from V and 6 bases from J, the junction kept 7 bases outside the gene matches. The CDR3 length is 15 residues. Looked up from germline, CDR1 is MDHEN and CDR2 is SYDVKM. The CDR3 bases are TGTGCCAGCAGTTTTCTCGGGACAGTAGATGAAAAACTGTTTTTT. This encodes CASSFLGTVDEKLFF.

The chain uses TRBV20-1 and TRBJ2-7, with D hard to call. From germline, CDR1 is DFQATT and CDR2 SNEGSKA (reference sequence). Trimming left V 2 bases short and J 6 bases short, with 5 bases between. The CDR3 is 10 residues long. The CDR3 DNA follows: TGCAGTGCTAGAACGATCGAGCAGTACTTC. Translation: CSARTIEQYF.

This clonotype was seen a handful of times. The genes are TRBV20-1 and TRBJ1-6, with 9 bases matching TRBD1. Per the germline V gene, CDR1 is DFQATT and CDR2 is SNEGSKA (reference sequence). The V segment lost 0 bases and the J segment 9 bases; nucleotides outside the gene matches: 6. The length of the CDR3 is 15 residues. The CDR3: CSARDPRTGVSPLHF. For the CDR3, the DNA is TGCAGTGCTAGAGATCCCAGGACAGGGGTTTCACCCCTCCACTTT.

As DNA, the CDR3 is TGCAGCGTTGCAGGACTAGCGGGACCGCAAACCTCCTACAATGAGCAGTTCTTC. Amino acid sequence: CSVAGLAGPQTSYNEQFF. The J gene is TRBJ2-1, the V gene TRBV29-1; 12 nucleotides align to TRBD2. Germline CDR1 reads SQVTM; CDR2 reads ANQGSEA. V shed 4 bases, J shed 0 bases, and the junction held 10 bases outside the gene matches. This CDR3 region has 18 residues.

There are a few counts of this clonotype. This chain links TRBV6-5 with TRBJ2-2, with 12 bases lining up with TRBD1. Germline lookup yields CDR1 MNHEY and CDR2 SVGAGI. V was clipped by 5 bases and J by 5 bases; unmatched bases: 3. The length of the CDR3 is 15 residues. CDR3 bases: TGTGCCAGCAGTCGGGACAGGGGGCGAACCGGGGAGCTGTTTTTT. Its protein product is CASSRDRGRTGELFF.

V usage is TRBV29-1 and J usage is TRBJ2-5; tentatively, D is TRBD1 (6 bases). Germline CDR1 reads SQVTM; CDR2 reads ANQGSEA. The germline V and J ends were trimmed by 6 bases and 0 bases, with 17 bases remaining between them. The CDR3 runs to 15 residues. The CDR3 reads CSVMPITGNQETQYF. CDR3 in DNA: TGCAGCGTCATGCCCATAACAGGGAACCAAGAGACCCAGTACTTC.

This clonotype was detected ten times or more. The V and J genes are TRBV24-1 and TRBJ2-2, with D perhaps matching TRBD2 (5 bases). Trimming pared 3 bases from V and 0 bases from J, leaving 7 bases between. CDR3 length: 15 residues. Germline assignment: CDR1 KGHDR and CDR2 SFDVKD. Here the CDR3 reads CATSDVGANTGELFF. DNA for the CDR3: TGTGCCACCAGTGATGTCGGGGCGAACACCGGGGAGCTGTTTTTT.

The chain joins TRBV4-1 to TRBJ2-1; maybe TRBD1 (6 bases). Trimming cost V 5 bases and J 0 bases, with 14 bases left between them. This CDR3 has 16 amino acids. Looked up from germline, CDR1 is MGHRA and CDR2 is YSYEKL. This chain's CDR3 is CASSLRTDSSYNEQFF. In nucleotides, the CDR3 is TGCGCCAGCAGCTTACGGACGGACAGCTCCTACAATGAGCAGTTCTTC.

V usage is TRBV12-3 or TRBV12-4 and J usage is TRBJ1-2, with 11 bases lining up with TRBD1. The J segment lost 7 bases and the V segment lost 6 bases, leaving 7 bases of the junction unmatched. This CDR3 spans 14 amino acids. DNA for the CDR3: TGTGCCAGCAGCTTCGGGACAGGGGGAGTTGGCTACACCTTC. Its protein product is CASSFGTGGVGYTF.

The V gene is TRBV6-5, the J gene TRBJ2-7; D is ambiguous. The length of the CDR3 is 14 residues. With 0 bases removed from V and 6 bases from J, the gap between germline ends came to 12 bases. Germline V gives CDR1 MNHEY, CDR2 SVGAGI. The CDR3 is CASSYSTFPREQYF. For the CDR3, the DNA is TGTGCCAGCAGTTACTCGACTTTCCCCCGCGAGCAGTACTTC.

This clonotype appeared a few times. The rearrangement links TRBV7-2 to TRBJ2-5; possibly TRBD2 for D (5 bases). The germline gives CDR1 SGHTA, CDR2 FQGNSA. This CDR3 comprises 15 residues. V dropped 6 bases and J dropped 0 bases, with 14 bases sitting between them. CDR3 amino acids: CASRQPGYNQETQYF. The CDR3 coding sequence is TGTGCCAGCAGACAGCCGGGATATAACCAAGAGACCCAGTACTTC.

The rearrangement joins TRBV12-3 or TRBV12-4 to TRBJ1-1, with D possibly matching TRBD1 (5 bases). Deletions cut 5 bases from V and 0 bases from J, with 10 bases between. The CDR3 extends over 14 amino acids. The CDR3 region is CASSLGAVNTEAFF. CDR3 bases: TGTGCCAGCAGTCTCGGGGCAGTGAACACTGAAGCTTTCTTT.

This clonotype was counted a few times. V gene TRBV12-3 or TRBV12-4 combines with J gene TRBJ2-2, with D uncertain. Trimming removed 0 bases at V and 6 bases at J, with 5 bases between. This CDR3 spans 13 amino acids. CDR3 protein: CASSLAGPGELFF. The CDR3 coding sequence is TGTGCCAGCAGTTTAGCAGGGCCCGGGGAGCTGTTTTTT.